This TCR beta chain stems from a study of CD8+ T cells in alopecia areata. About the study: The study gave tofacitinib for 6 to 18 months, then 6 months off drug.

Germline V lookup: CDR1 MNHEY, CDR2 SVGAGI. J lost 3 bases, V lost 8 bases, and 6 bases had no gene match. The CDR3 covers 13 residues. Treatment given: oral pan-JAK inhibitor, 5-10 mg twice daily. After isolation, RNA underwent reverse transcription to generate cDNA as the sequencing template. The method was immunoSEQ multiplex PCR; TCRdb's version includes in-frame clones alone and lacks a portion of them. The sample holds 150,000 to 250,000 clones, approximately 60% seen once. Remarks on this clone: The antigen remains undetermined.

Broader study findings: Normal scalp had lower clonality than lesional scalp, with alopecia totalis/universalis lesions showing this most strongly.

This receptor was identified in a human donor with alopecia areata. V is TRBV6-5 and J is TRBJ2-7; 8 nucleotides match TRBD1. The starting material was CD4+ T cells sorted from blood, obtained at week 4, from a patient treated with tofacitinib. CDR3 nucleotides: TGTGCCAGCCGGACAGGGAGGAACTACGAGCAGTACTTC. This gives the protein CASRTGRNYEQYF.